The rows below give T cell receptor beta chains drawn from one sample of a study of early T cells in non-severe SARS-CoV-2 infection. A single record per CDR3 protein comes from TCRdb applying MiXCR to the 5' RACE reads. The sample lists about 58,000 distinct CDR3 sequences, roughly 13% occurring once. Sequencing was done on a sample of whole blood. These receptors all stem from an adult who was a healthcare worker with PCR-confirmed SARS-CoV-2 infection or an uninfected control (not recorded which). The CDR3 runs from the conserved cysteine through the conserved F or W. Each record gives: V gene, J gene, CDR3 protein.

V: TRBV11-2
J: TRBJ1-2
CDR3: CASSLNGDYGYTF

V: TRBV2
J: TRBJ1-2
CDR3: CASSLGSNYGYTF

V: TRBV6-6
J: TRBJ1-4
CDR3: CASSPVEGIGEKLFF

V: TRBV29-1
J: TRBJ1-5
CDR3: CSVRTGDQPQHF

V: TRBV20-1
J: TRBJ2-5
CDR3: CSARTGSGGLGAQYF

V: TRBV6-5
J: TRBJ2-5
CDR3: CASLSGPQETQYF

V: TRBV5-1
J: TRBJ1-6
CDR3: CASSLEQGAHSPLHF

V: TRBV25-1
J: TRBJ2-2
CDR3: CASSSTGELFF

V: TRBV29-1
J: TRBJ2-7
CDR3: CSVVWTGRRNSYEQYF

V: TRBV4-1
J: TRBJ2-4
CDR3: CASSQEGGALKNIQYF

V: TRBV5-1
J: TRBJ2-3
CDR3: CASSSWTAYTQYF

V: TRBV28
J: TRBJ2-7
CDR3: CASSLRRGSYEQYF

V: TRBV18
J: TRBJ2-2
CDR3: CASSPGRSLGTGELFF

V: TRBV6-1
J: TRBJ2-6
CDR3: CASSEAFAGTGNSGANVLTF

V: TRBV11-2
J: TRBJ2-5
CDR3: CASSSLGSGGRYF

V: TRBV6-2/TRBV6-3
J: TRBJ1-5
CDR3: CASSHTGGDQPQHF

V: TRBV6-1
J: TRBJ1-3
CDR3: CASSTGTIGNTIYF

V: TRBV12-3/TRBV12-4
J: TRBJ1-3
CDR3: CASSLQGGSGNTIYF

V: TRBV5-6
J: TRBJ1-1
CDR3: CASSLRENTEAFF

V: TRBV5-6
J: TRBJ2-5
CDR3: CASSDVGLQETQYF

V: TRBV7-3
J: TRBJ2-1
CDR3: CASSLPGLAGANEQFF

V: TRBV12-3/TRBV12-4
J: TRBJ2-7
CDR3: CASGLGIYEQYF

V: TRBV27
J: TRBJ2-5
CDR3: CASIADGEETQYF

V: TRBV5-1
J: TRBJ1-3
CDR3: CASSLGQRSGNTIYF

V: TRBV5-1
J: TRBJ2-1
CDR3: CASSLVTLANEQFF

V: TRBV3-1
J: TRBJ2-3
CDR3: CASSHWSSGRSTDTQYF

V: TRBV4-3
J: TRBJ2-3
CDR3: CASSQGDRVADTQYF

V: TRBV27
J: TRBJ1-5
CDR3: CASGSNQPQHF

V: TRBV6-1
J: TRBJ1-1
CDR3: CASSNFGQGHTEAFF

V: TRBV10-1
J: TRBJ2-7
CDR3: CASSSGATYEQYF

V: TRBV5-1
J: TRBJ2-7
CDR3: CASTGQLAYEQYF

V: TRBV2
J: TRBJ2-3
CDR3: CASSEDVIGTDTQYF

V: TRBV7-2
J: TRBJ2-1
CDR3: CASSWGASGYNEQFF

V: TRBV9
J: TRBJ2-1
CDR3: CASSASSLTRGPYNEQFF

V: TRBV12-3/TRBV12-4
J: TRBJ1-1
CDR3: CASSLGPGNTEAFF

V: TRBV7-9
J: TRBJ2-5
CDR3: CASRAGLSIVETQYF

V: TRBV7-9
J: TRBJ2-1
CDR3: CASSLGSSNEQFF

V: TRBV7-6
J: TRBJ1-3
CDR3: CASSLVDRSSGNTIYF

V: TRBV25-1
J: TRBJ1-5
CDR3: CASSLSGTAVEPQHF

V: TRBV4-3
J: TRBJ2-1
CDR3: CASSQERAGQTYNEQFF

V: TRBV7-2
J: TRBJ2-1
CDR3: CATGQDYNEQFF

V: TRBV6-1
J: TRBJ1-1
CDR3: CASKSGGEAFF

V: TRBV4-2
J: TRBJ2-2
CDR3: CASSRTIKTSGVNTGELFF

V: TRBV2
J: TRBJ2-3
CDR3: CASSGRYTDTQYF

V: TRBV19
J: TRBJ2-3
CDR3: CASSFDRGTQYF

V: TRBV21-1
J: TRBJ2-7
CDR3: CASSKNCQGISYEQYF

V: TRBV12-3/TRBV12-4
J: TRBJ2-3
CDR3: CASGTSGGAGDTQYF

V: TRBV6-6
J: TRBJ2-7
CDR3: CASSNPGQGVEQYF

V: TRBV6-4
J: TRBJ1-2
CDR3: CASGLGGENGYTF

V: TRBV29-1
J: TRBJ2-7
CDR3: CSVGGTGVSYEQYF

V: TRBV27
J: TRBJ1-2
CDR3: CASSKDRASGYTF